This passage covers 27 T cell receptor beta chains from one sample sequenced in a study of beta chain features in type 1 diabetes. Isolated RNA was reverse transcribed in full, so expressed TCRB transcripts were sequenced. Assay used: immunoSEQ multiplex PCR; TCRdb lists only in-frame clones, some missing. Among about 410,000 clones, around 14% were seen once, and the ten largest hold roughly 0.04%. The specimen was naive CD4+ T cells from blood. These receptors originate from a young man in good health.

Only a few counts were recorded for this clone. The chain recombines TRBV6-5 with TRBJ2-1; D is uncertain. The germline V gene has CDR1 MNHEY and CDR2 SVGAGI. V was clipped by 6 bases and J by 9 bases, with 12 bases between them. The CDR3 runs to 12 residues. The CDR3 DNA reads TGTGCCAGCAGCCTCGACCGGCGTGAGCAGTTCTTC. It encodes CASSLDRREQFF.

This clone has a handful of counts. This chain connects TRBV11-2 to TRBJ1-5, with D unresolved. CDR1 and CDR2 from the germline V gene are SGHAT and FQNNGV. The CDR3 is made up of 13 amino acids. The V end lost 2 bases, the J end lost 5 bases, and 7 bases lay between the germline ends. CDR3 amino acids: CASSLWLDQPQHF. Here the CDR3 DNA reads TGTGCCAGCAGCTTATGGTTAGATCAGCCCCAGCATTTT.

Only a few counts were recorded for this clone. The CDR3 DNA reads as TGTGCCAGCAGCTTAACAAGAGATACGCAGTATTTT. Its translation is CASSLTRDTQYF. This chain connects TRBV7-2 to TRBJ2-3; the D is unclear. This CDR3 region has 12 residues. Germline-derived CDR1 and CDR2 are SGHTA and FQGNSA. V was trimmed by 2 bases and J by 5 bases, leaving 5 bases between them.

This clone appeared a few times. J is TRBJ2-5 and V is TRBV25-1; no definite D call. The DNA end favors TRBJ2-7, so the J call may be wrong. The CDR3 covers 11 residues. Germline-derived CDR1 and CDR2 are MGHDK and SYGVNS. The CDR3 here is CASSAGYEQYF. DNA for the CDR3: TGTGCCAGCAGCGCCGGGTACGAGCAGTACTTC.

This sequence joins TRBV7-9 and TRBJ2-7; TRBD1 matches at 7 bases. The CDR3 consists of 14 residues. The germline V gene encodes CDR1 SEHNR and CDR2 FQNEAQ (reference sequence). V was clipped by 3 bases and J by 4 bases; unmatched bases: 6. Written as DNA, the CDR3 is TGTGCCAGCAGCTTCCCAGGGGGTGGGTACGAGCAGTACGTC. Protein: CASSFPGGGYEQYV.

With regard to this clone: The sample holds other DNA sequences that translate to the same CDR3. The chain couples TRBV19 to TRBJ2-6; D possibly corresponds to TRBD1 (6 bases). This CDR3 contains 15 residues. Trimming stripped 4 bases from V and 2 bases from J, with 9 bases between. Germline CDR1 LNHDA, CDR2 SQIVND (reference sequence). CDR3: CASSTQGAGANVLTF. The CDR3 coding sequence is TGTGCCAGTAGTACACAGGGTGCTGGGGCCAACGTCCTGACTTTC.

This chain joins TRBV7-2 and TRBJ2-3; D is uncertain. Germline values: CDR1 SGHTA, CDR2 FQGNSA. The CDR3 sequence is 14 residues long. V lost 1 base to trimming and J lost 2 bases, with 7 bases between them. In DNA, the CDR3 is TGTGCCAGCAGCTTAGATTGGTCCACAGATACGCAGTATTTT. This translates into CASSLDWSTDTQYF.

This chain uses TRBV7-2 with TRBJ2-3; D gene ambiguous. CDR1 is SGHTA and CDR2 is FQGNSA in the germline V gene. This CDR3 has 15 amino acids. V lost 1 base to trimming and J lost 4 bases, with 12 bases between them. CDR3: CASSLVWVASDTQYF. The CDR3 nucleotides read TGTGCCAGCAGCTTAGTCTGGGTCGCATCAGATACGCAGTATTTT.

The rearrangement links TRBV29-1 to TRBJ2-7; TRBD2 matches 11 bases. V gave up 6 bases and J gave up 2 bases; unmatched junction bases: 12. CDR1 and CDR2 from the germline V gene are SQVTM and ANQGSEA. The CDR3 runs to 16 residues. The CDR3 reads CSVDIAGGTSPYEQYF. CDR3 bases: TGCAGCGTGGATATAGCGGGGGGGACCTCACCCTACGAGCAGTACTTC.

This clone has a handful of counts. The chain uses TRBV29-1 and TRBJ1-2; 10 positions match TRBD1. The germline V gene has CDR1 SQVTM and CDR2 ANQGSEA. The ends lost 6 bases at V and 7 bases at J; junction bases unmatched: 5. The CDR3 runs to 12 residues. The CDR3 loop reads CSVGQGMLGYTF. CDR3 in DNA: TGCAGCGTGGGACAGGGGATGCTTGGCTACACCTTC.

The V gene is TRBV7-6, the J gene TRBJ1-6; D might be TRBD1 (5 bases). The CDR3 contains 14 residues. V shed 4 bases and J shed 1 base, with 5 bases lying between them. Germline lookup yields CDR1 SGHVS and CDR2 FNYEAQ. Here the CDR3 DNA reads TGTGCCAGCAGCTCAGGGTCCTATAATTCACCCCTCCACTTT. It encodes CASSSGSYNSPLHF. The full variable domain, in which reference TRBV7-6 and TRBJ1-6 provide the parts outside the CDR3, is GAGVSQSPRYKVTKRGQDVALRCDPISGHVSLYWYRQALGQGPEFLTYFNYEAQQDKSGLPNDRFSAERPEGSISTLTIQRTEQRDSAMYRCASSSGSYNSPLHFGNGTRLTVT.

This clone showed up just a few times. The chain carries TRBV7-2 and TRBJ2-1; 8 nucleotides line up with TRBD1. The CDR3 has 15 amino acids. The J segment lost 6 bases and the V segment lost 0 bases, leaving 4 bases of the junction unmatched. From germline, CDR1 is SGHTA and CDR2 FQGNSA. The CDR3 protein is CASSLATGVPNEQFF. In DNA, the CDR3 is TGTGCCAGCAGCTTAGCGACAGGGGTACCCAATGAGCAGTTCTTC. Combining the CDR3 with reference TRBV7-2 and TRBJ2-1 gives the whole variable domain GAGVSQSPSNKVTEKGKDVELRCDPISGHTALYWYRQSLGQGLEFLIYFQGNSAPDKSGLPSDRFSAERTGGSVSTLTIQRTQQEDSAVYLCASSLATGVPNEQFFGPGTRLTVL.

This clone was counted between two and nine times. The chain combines TRBV27 with TRBJ2-1; 7 bases line up with TRBD2. CDR1 MNHEY and CDR2 SMNVEV come from the germline V gene (reference sequence). The CDR3 covers 17 residues. V dropped 5 bases and J dropped 2; count of bases not matched to a gene: 12. CDR3 residues: CASSLFLAGVTYNEQFF. The CDR3 DNA follows: TGTGCCAGCAGTCTCTTCCTCGCGGGGGTTACCTACAATGAGCAGTTCTTC.

This clone was seen more than once but under ten times. This chain joins TRBV7-3 and TRBJ1-2, with D unclear. In germline, CDR1 is SGHTA, CDR2 FQGTGA. V lost 1 base to trimming and J lost 4 bases, with 10 bases between them. CDR3 length equals 14 residues. In DNA, the CDR3 is TGTGCCAGCAGCTTAAGGAGGGTATGCTATGGCTACACCTTC. Its translation: CASSLRRVCYGYTF.

The genes are TRBV9 and TRBJ2-7; 12 nucleotides line up with TRBD2. V lost 0 bases, J lost 2 bases, and 6 bases stayed unmatched. The CDR3 is 17 residues long. Germline-derived CDR1 and CDR2 are SGDLS and YYNGEE. For the CDR3, the DNA is TGTGCCAGCAGCGTAGAACTAGCGGGAGGCCAAGCCTACGAGCAGTACGTC. Amino acid sequence: CASSVELAGGQAYEQYV.

This clone was seen more than once but under ten times. J is TRBJ2-5 and V is TRBV2, with no clear D. The germline gives CDR1 SNHLY, CDR2 FYNNEI. V lost 3 bases and J lost 5, with 16 bases in between. The CDR3 is 15 amino acids. CDR3 nucleotide sequence: TGTGCCAGCAGTGAGTCCGACACCGTCATTGAGACCCAGTACTTC. Its protein product is CASSESDTVIETQYF.

DNA of the CDR3: TGTGCCAGCAGCGTTGCGGGATTCTTCTATGGCTACACCTTC. Its protein product is CASSVAGFFYGYTF. The V call is TRBV9, the J call TRBJ1-2; unclear D gene. This CDR3 comprises 14 residues. Germline lookup yields CDR1 SGDLS and CDR2 YYNGEE. Trimming left V 2 bases short and J 4 bases short, with 12 bases between.

J is TRBJ2-3 and V is TRBV30; no clear D. Germline CDR1 GTSNPN, CDR2 SVGIG (reference sequence). V was shortened by 7 bases and J by 0 bases, with 8 bases between the two germline ends. CDR3 length: 12 amino acids. CDR3 region: CALTVSTDTQYF. Written as DNA, the CDR3 is TGTGCCTTGACCGTTAGCACAGATACGCAGTATTTT.

V usage is TRBV19 and J usage is TRBJ2-1; D uncertain. V lost 6 bases to trimming and J lost 3 bases, with 6 bases between them. There are 12 residues in the CDR3. The germline CDR1 and CDR2 sequences are LNHDA and SQIVND (reference sequence). The CDR3 spells CASSRYYNEQFF. CDR3 DNA: TGTGCCAGTAGCCGTTACTACAATGAGCAGTTCTTC.

In its sample, this clone was seen a few times. The CDR3 loop is CASSQDRVHEQFF. The DNA of the CDR3 is TGCGCCAGCAGCCAAGACAGGGTCCATGAGCAGTTCTTC. The J gene is TRBJ2-1, the V gene TRBV4-3; possibly TRBD1 for D (5 bases). The CDR3 totals 13 residues. Germline V CDR1 and CDR2: LGHNA, YSLEER. V lost 0 bases, J lost 8 bases, and 8 bases lay in between.

Only a few counts were recorded for this clone. The chain has TRBV2 and TRBJ2-1, with D perhaps matching TRBD2 (5 bases). Trimming took off 8 bases at V and 9 bases at J, with 17 bases between the two ends. CDR3 length: 13 residues. CDR1 and CDR2 from the germline V gene are SNHLY and FYNNEI. The CDR3 region is CASLLALRSEQFF. In DNA, the CDR3 is TGTGCCAGCCTCCTAGCACTGAGGAGTGAGCAGTTCTTC.

This clone was observed a handful of times. The chain combines TRBV29-1 with TRBJ2-5; 9 nucleotides agree with TRBD1. CDR1 is SQVTM, CDR2 ANQGSEA, per germline. V dropped 2 bases and J dropped 4; count of bases not matched to a gene: 5. The CDR3 totals 14 residues. In DNA form, the CDR3 reads TGCAGCGTTGAACGGACAGGGGTCGGAGAGACCCAGTACTTC. Residues: CSVERTGVGETQYF.

This clone was seen more than once but under ten times. This chain links TRBV25-1 with TRBJ2-7, with TRBD1 matching 9 bases. The CDR3 runs to 17 residues. Germline V gene lookup returns CDR1 MGHDK and CDR2 SYGVNS. V gave up 4 bases and J gave up 0 bases; unmatched junction bases: 10. The CDR3 DNA follows: TGTGCCAGCAGTGTCGGGGGACAGGGTTTATTCTCCTACGAGCAGTACTTC. Its translation: CASSVGGQGLFSYEQYF.

This chain joins TRBV9 and TRBJ2-3; either TRBD1 or TRBD2 may fit D (5 bases each). The ends were cut back, 0 bases at V and 2 bases at J, with 16 bases in the middle. The germline CDR1 and CDR2 sequences are SGDLS and YYNGEE. The CDR3 totals 17 residues. The CDR3 bases are TGTGCCAGCAGCGTAGGTCACGGTCCGGGGCTCACAGATACGCAGTATTTT. It specifies CASSVGHGPGLTDTQYF. The full variable domain, in which reference TRBV9 and TRBJ2-3 provide the parts outside the CDR3, is DSGVTQTPKHLITATGQRVTLRCSPRSGDLSVYWYQQSLDQGLQFLIQYYNGEERAKGNILERFSAQQFPDLHSELNLSSLELGDSALYFCASSVGHGPGLTDTQYFGPGTRLTVL.

This clone has more than one count but fewer than ten. The genes are TRBV14 and TRBJ2-5; D is unresolved. There are 16 residues in the CDR3. V lost 3 bases, J lost 2 bases, and 16 bases lay in between. CDR1 and CDR2 (germline): SGHDN, FVKESK. The CDR3 nucleotides are TGTGCCAGCAGCCACCTTAGAACAGCACTTCAAGAGACCCAGTACTTC. This translates into CASSHLRTALQETQYF.

The chain is built from TRBV18 and TRBJ2-2; D is ambiguous. This CDR3 contains 16 residues. V dropped 3 bases and J dropped 2 bases, with 13 bases sitting between them. Germline V gene lookup returns CDR1 KGHSH and CDR2 LQKENI. In DNA form, the CDR3 reads TGTGCCAGCTCACCCGCTCGTACAGCAAACACCGGGGAGCTGTTTTTT. This sequence encodes CASSPARTANTGELFF.

This clone was picked up a small number of times. The chain employs TRBV7-3 and TRBJ2-3; the D gene could be TRBD1 or TRBD2 (6 bases each). Trimming took 1 base from V and 4 from J, leaving 12 bases between them. CDR3 length: 15 amino acids. Germline lookup yields CDR1 SGHTA and CDR2 FQGTGA. CDR3: CASSLSLGGADTQYF. The DNA of the CDR3 is TGTGCCAGCAGCTTAAGTCTGGGGGGCGCAGATACGCAGTATTTT.